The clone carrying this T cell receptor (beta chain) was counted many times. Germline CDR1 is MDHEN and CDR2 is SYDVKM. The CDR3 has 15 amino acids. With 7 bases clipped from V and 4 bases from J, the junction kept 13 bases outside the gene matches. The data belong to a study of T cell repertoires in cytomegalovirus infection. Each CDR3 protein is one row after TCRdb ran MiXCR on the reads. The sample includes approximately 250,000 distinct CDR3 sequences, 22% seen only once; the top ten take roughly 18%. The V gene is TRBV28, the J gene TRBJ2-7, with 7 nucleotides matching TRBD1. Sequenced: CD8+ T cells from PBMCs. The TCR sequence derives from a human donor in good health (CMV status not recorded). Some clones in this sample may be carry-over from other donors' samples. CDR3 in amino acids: CASTPGRTGRYEQYF. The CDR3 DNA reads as TGTGCCAGCACCCCTGGCCGGACAGGCCGTTACGAGCAGTACTTC.